The 14 T cell receptor beta chains given below trace back to one sample, sequenced in a study of Graves' ophthalmopathy and Graves' hyperthyroidism. Amplification targeted the TCR beta CDR3 regions, with RNA transcripts as the source material. First-round RT-PCR used HTBI primers; second-round multiplex PCR followed. TCRdb re-derived calls from the multiplex PCR reads in MiXCR, one entry per CDR3 protein. The repertoire holds under 200,000 distinct CDR3 sequences, with about 40% as singletons. Sequencing used peripheral blood. Receptors were obtained from a woman in her 40s with Graves' ophthalmopathy.

This clonotype was seen repeatedly, ten times or more. V and J are TRBV6-5 and TRBJ2-7; D is ambiguous. Between the trimmed V and J ends, which lost 2 bases and 2 bases, there was a span of 13 bases. The CDR3 sequence is 15 residues long. CDR1 is MNHEY, CDR2 SVGAGI, per germline. CDR3 nucleotides: TGTGCCAGCAGTTACAATAAACGGCCTACCTACGAGCAGTACTTC. Its protein is CASSYNKRPTYEQYF.

CDR3 in amino acids: CSARDSSTGDRSPLHF. The CDR3 bases are TGCAGTGCTAGAGATTCCTCGACAGGGGATAGGTCACCCCTCCACTTT. The chain couples TRBV20-1 to TRBJ1-6; 8 positions match TRBD1. This CDR3 is 16 amino acids long. CDR1 is DFQATT, CDR2 SNEGSKA, per germline (reference sequence). V lost 0 bases, J lost 10 bases, and 11 bases stayed unmatched.

This clonotype was counted many times. V and J are TRBV9 and TRBJ1-1; tentatively, D is TRBD1 (6 bases). The CDR3 contains 14 residues. Germline V gives CDR1 SGDLS, CDR2 YYNGEE. V was shortened by 3 bases and J by 4 bases, with 13 bases between the two germline ends. The CDR3 region has the DNA TGTGCCAGCAGCGGTACAGGGTTCGGCACTGAAGCTTTCTTT. Amino acid sequence: CASSGTGFGTEAFF. Using reference TRBV9 and TRBJ1-1 for the parts outside the CDR3, the full variable domain is DSGVTQTPKHLITATGQRVTLRCSPRSGDLSVYWYQQSLDQGLQFLIQYYNGEERAKGNILERFSAQQFPDLHSELNLSSLELGDSALYFCASSGTGFGTEAFFGQGTRLTVV.

This clonotype showed up many times. The CDR3 protein is CASTSVASGIFYEQYF. Written as DNA, the CDR3 is TGTGCCAGCACCTCCGTTGCTAGCGGGATTTTCTACGAGCAGTACTTC. The V call is TRBV7-2, the J call TRBJ2-7, with 9 bases aligning to TRBD2. Trimming cost V 7 bases and J 3 bases; bases outside gene matches: 13. The CDR3 covers 16 residues. From germline, CDR1 is SGHTA and CDR2 FQGNSA.

This clonotype was counted at least ten times. The rearrangement joins TRBV11-1 to TRBJ2-7, with TRBD2 identical over 14 bases. Germline loops: CDR1 SGHAT, CDR2 FQDESV (reference sequence). Trimming cost V 4 bases and J 1 base; bases outside gene matches: 0. CDR3 length: 15 amino acids. CDR3 region: CASSWTSGGSYEQYF. The CDR3 DNA reads TGTGCCAGCAGCTGGACTAGCGGGGGGTCCTACGAGCAGTACTTC.

This clonotype was seen repeatedly, ten times or more. The chain uses TRBV6-1 and TRBJ2-7; 10 positions match TRBD1. The germline V gene encodes CDR1 MNHNS and CDR2 SASEGT. Unmatched junction bases numbered 5, after V lost 2 bases and J lost 7 bases. There are 14 residues in the CDR3. Here the CDR3 reads CASSEPGQGGEQYF. The DNA of the CDR3 is TGTGCCAGCAGTGAACCCGGACAGGGGGGGGAGCAGTACTTC.

Ten or more counts support this clonotype. The V and J genes are TRBV20-1 and TRBJ2-2, with 10 bases that match TRBD2. V lost 5 bases and J lost 5; bases outside the gene matches: 8. CDR1 is DFQATT and CDR2 is SNEGSKA in the germline V gene (reference sequence). The CDR3 consists of 15 residues. As DNA, the CDR3 is TGCAGTGCTCCCCTAGCGGGAGTAGGGACCGGGGAGCTGTTTTTT. Translated, it gives CSAPLAGVGTGELFF.

The sample holds many counts of this clonotype. The rearrangement joins TRBV24-1 to TRBJ2-7; 7 bases line up with TRBD1. Trimming removed 5 bases from V and 5 bases from J; junction bases left unmatched: 8. This CDR3 is 14 amino acids long. Per the germline V gene, CDR1 is KGHDR and CDR2 is SFDVKD. The chain's CDR3 is CATSVMTGSHEQYF. The CDR3 DNA sequence: TGTGCCACCAGTGTTATGACAGGGTCTCACGAGCAGTACTTC.

A single count supports this clonotype. The chain couples TRBV6-1 to TRBJ2-5, with D perhaps matching TRBD1 (7 bases). CDR3 length: 14 amino acids. Trimming left V 4 bases short and J 0 bases short, with 9 bases between. Germline CDR1 reads MNHNS; CDR2 reads SASEGT. The CDR3 region has the DNA TGTGCCAGCAGTGGCAGGGGGGACCAAGAGACCCAGTACTTC. Protein sequence: CASSGRGDQETQYF.

The chain carries TRBV18 and TRBJ1-3; D is unclear. The V and J ends lost 3 bases and 0 bases respectively, with 15 bases between them. This CDR3 is 17 amino acids long. The germline V gene encodes CDR1 KGHSH and CDR2 LQKENI. The CDR3 nucleotides are TGTGCCAGCTCACCGATGCAACACGGGAACTCTGGAAACACCATATATTTT. Protein product: CASSPMQHGNSGNTIYF.

This chain uses TRBV30 with TRBJ1-2; D call uncertain. CDR3 length: 12 amino acids. CDR1 and CDR2 from the germline V gene are GTSNPN and SVGIG (reference sequence). V dropped 1 base and J dropped 2 bases, with 5 bases sitting between them. The CDR3 nucleotides are TGTGCCTGGAGTGCCGGGAACTATGGCTACACCTTC. Its protein product is CAWSAGNYGYTF.

This clonotype was observed a handful of times. CDR3 amino acids: CASSQMERQPQHF. The CDR3 region has the DNA TGTGCCAGCAGCCAAATGGAGAGACAGCCCCAGCATTTT. J is TRBJ1-5 and V is TRBV12-3 or TRBV12-4; D not resolved. CDR3 size: 13 residues. Trimming took off 6 bases at V and 7 bases at J, with 13 bases between the two ends.

This clonotype was counted a few times. This chain uses TRBV6-1 with TRBJ2-7; D uncertain. This CDR3 region has 14 residues. V lost 6 bases, J lost 2 bases, and 14 bases lay in between. CDR1 is MNHNS, CDR2 SASEGT, per germline. For the CDR3, the DNA is TGTGCCAGCAGACCAACGGCCGGAACCTACGAGCAGTACTTC. Translation: CASRPTAGTYEQYF.

This clonotype was seen many times. The chain combines TRBV12-3 or TRBV12-4 with TRBJ1-1; D is perhaps TRBD1 (6 bases). The CDR3 consists of 16 residues. Trimming cost V 5 bases and J 9 bases, with 25 bases left between them. CDR3 nucleotide sequence: TGTGCCAGCAGTCTATACAGGACAGTCCACCAGGATAAAGCTTTCTTT. Encoded protein: CASSLYRTVHQDKAFF.